Following are 12 T cell receptor beta chains from one sample sequenced in a study of blood T cell repertoires in COVID-19. Some clones are missing from TCRdb's copy, which holds only in-frame ones; the method was immunoSEQ multiplex PCR. The top ten hold around 2.7% of the sample, which has about 180,000 clones, about 90% seen once. Specimen: peripheral blood. Receptors were obtained from a man in his forties with active or convalescent COVID-19.

This chain joins TRBV10-2 and TRBJ2-1; 7 bases match TRBD2. Trimming cost V 5 bases and J 5 bases; bases outside gene matches: 3. The germline CDR1 and CDR2 sequences are WSHSY and SAAADI. The CDR3 has 13 amino acids. CDR3 DNA sequence: TGCGCCAGCAGTTCTAGCGGCCACAATGAGCAGTTCTTC. Protein: CASSSSGHNEQFF.

The chain's CDR3 is CASSQWGLAANNEQFF. Here the CDR3 DNA reads TGCGCCAGCAGCCAATGGGGACTAGCAGCGAACAATGAGCAGTTCTTC. This sequence joins TRBV4-1 and TRBJ2-1; 9 positions match TRBD2. After removal of 2 bases from V and 5 bases from J, the junction contained 7 bases not matched to a gene. The CDR3 has 16 residues. Germline V gives CDR1 MGHRA, CDR2 YSYEKL.

This sequence joins TRBV7-9 and TRBJ1-6; tentative D call: TRBD1 (6 bases). The germline CDR1 and CDR2 sequences are SEHNR and FQNEAQ (reference sequence). CDR3 length: 15 amino acids. V lost 7 bases and J 8 bases, leaving 18 bases between the germline ends. Here the CDR3 reads CASTNQGFRYSPLHF. Here the CDR3 DNA reads TGTGCCAGCACCAACCAGGGGTTCCGGTATTCACCCCTCCACTTT.

The chain has TRBV4-1 and TRBJ2-7, with a weak D call TRBD2 (7 bases). The CDR3 is 13 residues long. Germline CDR1 MGHRA, CDR2 YSYEKL. The V and J ends lost 3 bases and 4 bases respectively, with 10 bases between them. In nucleotides, the CDR3 is TGCGCCAGCAGCCAGGGGGGGCCTTACGAGCAGTACTTC. Its translation is CASSQGGPYEQYF.

V gene TRBV5-5 combines with J gene TRBJ1-1; 8 positions agree with TRBD1. The V gene end was trimmed by 2 bases and the J gene end by 3 bases; junction bases not matched to a gene: 3. The length of the CDR3 is 14 residues. Germline loops: CDR1 SGHKS, CDR2 YYEKEE (reference sequence). Here the CDR3 DNA reads TGTGCCAGCAGCTTTACAGGGGGTTACACTGAAGCTTTCTTT. Translating it yields CASSFTGGYTEAFF. The full variable domain, in which reference TRBV5-5 and TRBJ1-1 provide the parts outside the CDR3, is DAGVTQSPTHLIKTRGQQVTLRCSPISGHKSVSWYQQVLGQGPQFIFQYYEKEERGRGNFPDRFSARQFPNYSSELNVNALLLGDSALYLCASSFTGGYTEAFFGQGTRLTVV.

V gene TRBV11-2 combines with J gene TRBJ2-5; 7 positions match TRBD1. Germline trimming cut 4 bases from V and 8 bases from J; bases unmatched to any gene: 10. The CDR3 length is 14 residues. Germline V CDR1 and CDR2: SGHAT, FQNNGV. This chain's CDR3 is CASSSRQGSGTQYF. The CDR3 nucleotides are TGTGCCAGCAGCTCTAGACAGGGTTCGGGAACCCAGTACTTC.

The genes are TRBV5-4 and TRBJ1-3; D ambiguous. Germline assignment: CDR1 SGHNT and CDR2 YYREEE (reference sequence). The CDR3 contains 14 residues. The V end lost 4 bases, the J end lost 1 base, and 9 bases lay between the germline ends. Here the CDR3 reads CASSEGGSGNTIYF. CDR3 bases: TGTGCCAGCAGCGAAGGAGGGTCTGGAAACACCATATATTTT.

The genes are TRBV7-9 and TRBJ1-5; 7 bases fit TRBD1. Germline V lookup: CDR1 SEHNR, CDR2 FQNEAQ (reference sequence). J lost 0 bases, V lost 4 bases, and 3 bases had no gene match. This CDR3 is built from 15 residues. For the CDR3, the DNA is TGTGCCAGCAGCTCGACAGGGAATAGCAATCAGCCCCAGCATTTT. This gives the protein CASSSTGNSNQPQHF.

The CDR3 spells CASSQRLRFNSPLHF. The DNA of the CDR3 is TGTGCCAGCAGTCAAAGACTCCGCTTTAATTCACCCCTCCACTTT. V gene TRBV27 combines with J gene TRBJ1-6; D gene ambiguous. CDR1 and CDR2 (germline): MNHEY, SMNVEV (reference sequence). V gave up 5 bases and J gave up 6 bases, with 14 bases separating them. The CDR3 runs 15 residues.

The chain carries TRBV9 and TRBJ2-5; D may be TRBD2 (6 bases). This CDR3 has 16 residues. Germline CDR1 and CDR2: SGDLS and YYNGEE. Trimming shortened V by 4 bases and J by 2 bases, and 18 bases separated the two germline ends. The CDR3 nucleotides are TGTGCCAGCAGCCCCAGGGCGCGGGGCCTACAAGAGACCCAGTACTTC. It yields the protein CASSPRARGLQETQYF.

The gene calls are TRBV28 and TRBJ2-3; D is possibly TRBD1 (6 bases). The ends were cut back, 5 bases at V and 2 bases at J, with 14 bases in the middle. CDR1 MDHEN and CDR2 SYDVKM come from the germline V gene. The CDR3 is made up of 15 amino acids. This CDR3 is CASSGAGEPTDTQYF. The CDR3 nucleotides read TGTGCCAGCAGTGGCGCAGGGGAACCCACAGATACGCAGTATTTT.

The chain is built from TRBV19 and TRBJ2-3, with 9 bases fitting TRBD2. In germline, CDR1 is LNHDA, CDR2 SQIVND (reference sequence). The CDR3 totals 15 residues. The ends lost 6 bases at V and 8 bases at J; junction bases unmatched: 12. The CDR3 sequence: CASSDFAGGPGTQYF. The CDR3 DNA sequence: TGTGCCAGTAGCGACTTTGCGGGGGGGCCAGGTACGCAGTATTTT.